The 4 T cell receptor beta chains below all came from one sample that was sequenced in a study of blood T cell repertoires in COVID-19. The repertoire was sequenced with immunoSEQ multiplex PCR; TCRdb's copy has only in-frame clones and lacks some. The sample lists about 91,000 clones; around 79% were seen once. Material for sequencing was peripheral blood. The receptors come from a woman of 80 years or more with acute or convalescent COVID-19.

The CDR3 reads CAISEKAGGGMTGELFF. CDR3 sequence (DNA): TGTGCCATCAGTGAGAAAGCGGGAGGGGGGATGACCGGGGAGCTGTTTTTT. The genes are TRBV10-3 and TRBJ2-2, with 10 bases lining up with TRBD2. CDR1 ENHRY and CDR2 SYGVKD come from the germline V gene. After removal of 2 bases from V and 5 bases from J, the junction contained 8 bases not matched to a gene. The CDR3 runs 17 residues.

The genes are TRBV9 and TRBJ2-7; 8 nucleotides align to TRBD1. The CDR3 sequence is 16 residues long. The V gene's germline CDR1 is SGDLS and CDR2 YYNGEE. Trimming took 4 bases from V and 7 from J; bases not matched to a gene: 16. The CDR3 reads CASSRDVRTGRIEQYF. The CDR3 bases are TGTGCCAGCAGCAGGGATGTAAGGACAGGGAGGATAGAGCAGTACTTC.

The chain is built from TRBV7-3 and TRBJ2-1; D is uncertain. Looked up from germline, CDR1 is SGHTA and CDR2 is FQGTGA. The V gene lost 5 bases and the J gene lost 9 bases, with 17 bases spanning the gap. CDR3 length equals 14 residues. CDR3 DNA sequence: TGTGCCAGCAGCCTCGATAGCCCCCCCGGTGAGCAGTTCTTC. Encoded protein: CASSLDSPPGEQFF.

The V and J genes are TRBV7-6 and TRBJ2-7; the D gene is possibly TRBD2 (6 bases). The CDR3 covers 17 residues. CDR1 is SGHVS and CDR2 is FNYEAQ in the germline V gene. V was trimmed by 2 bases and J by 2 bases, leaving 19 bases between them. CDR3 region: CASSLPKGGAGPYEQYF. CDR3 bases: TGTGCCAGCAGCTTACCTAAGGGCGGGGCAGGGCCCTACGAGCAGTACTTC.